What follows describes a single T cell receptor (beta chain). Its antigen is still unknown. This table comes from immunoSEQ multiplex PCR, and its TCRdb copy is limited to in-frame clones, with some not included. The sample has around 97,000 clones; 90% to 95% are singletons. The germline V gene has CDR1 MNHEY and CDR2 SMNVEV (reference sequence). V lost 3 bases and J lost 1; bases outside the gene matches: 4. The CDR3 totals 16 residues. The entry originates in a study of graft-versus-host responses after intestinal transplantation. The wider study: Multivisceral, liver-intestinal, or isolated intestinal grafts were transplanted into recipients.

Study findings and constraints: The marrow of recipients harbored GvH clones, and ileum or blood showed some of them first. The highest levels of circulating GvH clones went along with early declines in HvG clones after transplant. Clonal ratios of graft-versus-host to host-versus-graft in allografts were high for patients exhibiting graft-donor T cell macrochimerism.

Here the sequenced sample was unstimulated CD8+ T cells sorted from spleen or lymph node cells, taken before intestinal transplant. The receptor was isolated from a human donor who received an intestinal transplant. This rearrangement joins TRBV27 to TRBJ2-5; TRBD2 agrees at 11 bases. CDR3 bases: TGTGCCAGCAGTTTTTTTGGGACTAGCGGCCAAGAGACCCAGTACTTC. Its translation is CASSFFGTSGQETQYF.